This T cell receptor beta chain is drawn from a study of T cell repertoires in cytomegalovirus infection. Study-wide background: CMV infection together with matching HLA type was indicated by public TCR beta signatures.

This clonotype was seen a handful of times. The antigen is not known. Study-wide results and caveats: CMV-specific TCR beta clonotypes restricted by HLA-C dominated the ex vivo response.

TCRdb re-analysed the reads in MiXCR, keeping a single row per CDR3 protein. The sample carries around 550,000 distinct CDR3 sequences, about 30% recorded once. Germline V gene sequence: CDR1 SEHNR, CDR2 FQNEAQ (reference sequence). CDR3 length equals 14 residues. V shed 5 bases and J shed 10 bases, with 15 bases lying between them. This TCR was sampled from a human donor in good health (CMV status not recorded). Some clones in this sample may be carry-over from other donors' samples. The sample taken for sequencing was PBMCs. The rearrangement joins TRBV7-9 to TRBJ1-6; perhaps TRBD1 as D (6 bases). CDR3 sequence: CASSPQGIRSPLHF. Written as DNA, the CDR3 is TGTGCCAGCAGCCCACAGGGAATTCGGTCACCCCTCCACTTT.